The 23 T cell receptor beta chains reported below all come from one sample, sequenced in a study of shared clonotypes between healthy human individuals. Libraries were prepared by immunoSEQ multiplex PCR; TCRdb keeps only in-frame clonotypes and omits some of them. Seen here are about 2,500,000 clones, roughly 92% observed once, and the top ten hold over 0.12%. The sequenced material came from naive CD4+ T cells sorted from blood. Subset noted: CD45RA+ positively selected. Source of these receptors: a man between 18 and 29 years old in good health.

This sequence joins TRBV10-3 and TRBJ2-5; D unclear. Per germline, CDR1 ENHRY and CDR2 SYGVKD. This CDR3 comprises 12 residues. The ends were cut back, 0 bases at V and 6 bases at J, with 5 bases in the middle. DNA for the CDR3: TGTGCCATCAGTGAGTCTGGGAAGACCCAGTACTTC. It is translated as CAISESGKTQYF.

This clone was found a few times. The rearrangement uses TRBV25-1 and TRBJ1-4; D might be TRBD1 (6 bases). The V gene's germline CDR1 is MGHDK and CDR2 SYGVNS. CDR3 length equals 15 residues. V lost 4 bases and J 1 base, leaving 10 bases between the germline ends. The CDR3: CASSAHRVTNEKLFF. CDR3 sequence (DNA): TGTGCCAGCAGTGCGCACAGGGTAACTAATGAAAAACTGTTTTTT.

The V call is TRBV12-5, the J call TRBJ2-7; 8 bases agree with TRBD1. J was trimmed by 5 bases and V by 3 bases; bases with no gene match: 9. Looked up from germline, CDR1 is LGHNT and CDR2 is FRNRAP. This CDR3 contains 15 residues. This chain's CDR3 is CASGFLGQGADEQYF. CDR3 DNA sequence: TGTGCTAGTGGTTTTCTGGGGCAGGGGGCCGACGAGCAGTACTTC.

For the CDR3, the DNA is TGCGCCAGCAGCCGGACGGGCAGGCCCGCAACTAATGAAAAACTGTTTTTT. Translation: CASSRTGRPATNEKLFF. This sequence joins TRBV4-3 and TRBJ1-4; D remains unclear. Trimming removed 4 bases at V and 0 bases at J, with 15 bases between. The CDR3 is made up of 17 amino acids. The germline V gene has CDR1 LGHNA and CDR2 YSLEER.

This clone was counted once. This chain links TRBV9 with TRBJ1-4; D possibly corresponds to TRBD1 (6 bases). Germline CDR1 SGDLS, CDR2 YYNGEE. This CDR3 is built from 20 residues. Trimming stripped 4 bases from V and 3 bases from J, with 28 bases between. CDR3 nucleotide sequence: TGTGCCAGCAGCCACTTACAGGGAGTAATTCCAATTAGCGCTAATGAAAAACTGTTTTTT. It is translated as CASSHLQGVIPISANEKLFF.

The chain uses TRBV10-1 and TRBJ1-1; possible D gene TRBD1, 5 bases. The germline gives CDR1 WNHNN, CDR2 SYGVQD (reference sequence). Trimming left V 3 bases short and J 1 base short, with 12 bases between. The CDR3 runs 15 residues. CDR3 nucleotide sequence: TGCGCCAGCAGTGACCCCAGGCAGGGGAACACTGAAGCTTTCTTT. This encodes CASSDPRQGNTEAFF.

The chain couples TRBV15 to TRBJ2-3; D possibly matches TRBD1 or TRBD2 (6 bases each). Germline CDR1 LNHNV, CDR2 YYDKDF (reference sequence). V gave up 3 bases and J gave up 3 bases, with 19 bases separating them. This CDR3 has 17 residues. CDR3 DNA sequence: TGTGCCACCAGCAGCCTCCGGGGGCTAGGGAGGACAGATACGCAGTATTTT. Protein product: CATSSLRGLGRTDTQYF.

This clone showed up just once. This chain joins TRBV7-6 and TRBJ2-7; D unresolved. V was trimmed by 1 base and J by 2 bases, leaving 12 bases between them. Germline assignment: CDR1 SGHVS and CDR2 FNYEAQ. The CDR3 runs to 15 residues. The chain's CDR3 is CASSLGAVGTYEQYF. The CDR3 region has the DNA TGTGCCAGCAGCTTAGGGGCAGTGGGGACCTACGAGCAGTACTTC.

The chain couples TRBV7-9 to TRBJ2-7; 14 bases map to TRBD2. The V segment lost 0 bases and the J segment 1 base; nucleotides outside the gene matches: 8. The CDR3 has 19 residues. Germline-derived CDR1 and CDR2 are SEHNR and FQNEAQ (reference sequence). The CDR3 here is CASSLALTSGRAVSYEQYF. The CDR3 region has the DNA TGTGCCAGCAGCTTAGCGCTGACTAGCGGGAGGGCCGTGTCCTACGAGCAGTACTTC.

V and J are TRBV5-1 and TRBJ2-2; TRBD2 agrees at 8 bases. The CDR3 loop spans 16 amino acids. Trimming cost V 7 bases and J 5 bases; bases outside gene matches: 13. The germline V gene encodes CDR1 SGHRS and CDR2 YFSETQ. The CDR3 bases are TGCGCCAGCGGTCCGCGGGCGGGGGGTCCAACCGGGGAGCTGTTTTTT. It translates to CASGPRAGGPTGELFF.

The chain recombines TRBV10-3 with TRBJ1-1, with D unclear. CDR1 and CDR2 (germline): ENHRY, SYGVKD. V gave up 10 bases and J gave up 2 bases, with 14 bases separating them. The length of the CDR3 is 13 residues. In DNA, the CDR3 is TGTGCCACTTCAGACCCCACCAACACTGAAGCTTTCTTT. Its protein is CATSDPTNTEAFF.

Worth noting for this clone: Distinct nucleotide sequences in the sample also encode this CDR3. The chain recombines TRBV5-1 with TRBJ2-5, with a weak D call TRBD2 (5 bases). Germline V gives CDR1 SGHRS, CDR2 YFSETQ. Trimming cost V 0 bases and J 2 bases, with 11 bases left between them. The CDR3 is made up of 15 amino acids. The CDR3 nucleotides read TGCGCCAGCAGCTTGGCCGGGGAAGGACAAGAGACCCAGTACTTC. Protein: CASSLAGEGQETQYF. Combining the CDR3 with reference TRBV5-1 and TRBJ2-5 gives the whole variable domain KAGVTQTPRYLIKTRGQQVTLSCSPISGHRSVSWYQQTPGQGLQFLFEYFSETQRNKGNFPGRFSGRQFSNSRSEMNVSTLELGDSALYLCASSLAGEGQETQYFGPGTRLLVL.

Only one count was recorded for this clone. The genes are TRBV30 and TRBJ2-6; D perhaps matches TRBD2 (5 bases). CDR1 and CDR2 from the germline V gene are GTSNPN and SVGIG (reference sequence). V was trimmed by 1 base and J by 3 bases, leaving 7 bases between them. The CDR3 runs 14 residues. The chain's CDR3 is CAWSERVGANVLTF. CDR3 nucleotide sequence: TGTGCCTGGAGTGAGAGGGTTGGGGCCAACGTCCTGACTTTC. Complete variable domain (other parts from reference TRBV30 and TRBJ2-6): SQTIHQWPATLVQPVGSPLSLECTVEGTSNPNLYWYRQAAGRGLQLLFYSVGIGQISSEVPQNLSASRPQDRQFILSSKKLLLSDSGFYLCAWSERVGANVLTFGAGSRLTVL.

The chain is built from TRBV5-4 and TRBJ1-1; possible D gene TRBD1, 6 bases. V gave up 3 bases and J gave up 8 bases, with 14 bases separating them. The length of the CDR3 is 13 residues. Looked up from germline, CDR1 is SGHNT and CDR2 is YYREEE (reference sequence). The CDR3, as DNA: TGTGCCAGCAGCTGGGGCGACAGGACGGAAGCTTTCTTT. Translating gives CASSWGDRTEAFF.

On this clone: The sample has other DNA sequences that encode this CDR3 too. Here the CDR3 DNA reads TGTGCCAGCAGTTACCCGGGGGGGAACACTGAAGCTTTCTTT. This sequence encodes CASSYPGGNTEAFF. The J gene is TRBJ1-1, the V gene TRBV6-6; a weak D match, TRBD1 (5 bases). V was shortened by 2 bases and J by 1 base, with 8 bases between the two germline ends. The germline gives CDR1 MNHNY, CDR2 SVGAGI (reference sequence). The CDR3 is 14 residues long.

V and J are TRBV4-1 and TRBJ2-7; D not resolved. From germline, CDR1 is MGHRA and CDR2 YSYEKL. Deletions cut 0 bases from V and 8 bases from J, with 11 bases between. This CDR3 is built from 13 residues. CDR3 region: CASSQDPDTKQYF. CDR3 DNA sequence: TGCGCCAGCAGCCAAGATCCAGATACTAAGCAGTACTTC.

The V and J genes are TRBV7-9 and TRBJ2-5; 7 nucleotides align to TRBD2. Germline-derived CDR1 and CDR2 are SEHNR and FQNEAQ (reference sequence). Trimming removed 2 bases from V and 1 base from J; junction bases left unmatched: 7. This CDR3 region has 16 residues. The CDR3: CASSLWGGDSQETQYF. As DNA, the CDR3 is TGTGCCAGCAGCTTATGGGGGGGAGATTCCCAAGAGACCCAGTACTTC.

The rearrangement joins TRBV6-5 to TRBJ2-7; 7 positions agree with TRBD1. The CDR3 consists of 11 residues. Germline loops: CDR1 MNHEY, CDR2 SVGAGI. After removal of 5 bases from V and 6 bases from J, the junction contained 1 base not matched to a gene. The CDR3 DNA sequence: TGTGCCAGCAGTGACAGGGTCGAGCAGTACTTC. It yields the protein CASSDRVEQYF.

This clone showed up just once. The chain has TRBV27 and TRBJ1-1; D might be TRBD1 (6 bases). V dropped 7 bases and J dropped 6 bases, with 21 bases sitting between them. Germline CDR1 reads MNHEY; CDR2 reads SMNVEV (reference sequence). This CDR3 contains 15 residues. CDR3 DNA: TGTGCCAGCAATAGGCTCGACAGGTACAATGCTGAAGCTTTCTTT. The encoded protein is CASNRLDRYNAEAFF.

This clone appeared a single time. This chain joins TRBV30 and TRBJ1-4, with D tentatively TRBD1 (6 bases). V was shortened by 3 bases and J by 0 bases, with 20 bases between the two germline ends. Germline V gene lookup returns CDR1 GTSNPN and CDR2 SVGIG (reference sequence). CDR3 length equals 18 residues. The CDR3 coding sequence is TGTGCCTGGAGCACGCGCGGGTGGGGGCTTGCAACTAATGAAAAACTGTTTTTT. Residues: CAWSTRGWGLATNEKLFF.

The chain combines TRBV11-2 with TRBJ2-5; TRBD1 aligns across 7 bases. Germline trimming cut 7 bases from V and 3 bases from J; bases unmatched to any gene: 5. The CDR3 extends over 13 amino acids. Germline values: CDR1 SGHAT, CDR2 FQNNGV. CDR3 loop: CASNRGEKETQYF. The CDR3 DNA reads as TGTGCCAGCAACAGGGGCGAAAAAGAGACCCAGTACTTC.

This chain links TRBV15 with TRBJ2-2, with TRBD2 matching 9 bases. The CDR3 loop spans 17 amino acids. Germline values: CDR1 LNHNV, CDR2 YYDKDF (reference sequence). The J segment lost 5 bases and the V segment lost 0 bases, leaving 7 bases of the junction unmatched. In DNA form, the CDR3 reads TGTGCCACCAGCAGAGATTTTGGCCTAGCGGGGACCGGGGAGCTGTTTTTT. It translates to CATSRDFGLAGTGELFF.

The chain is built from TRBV27 and TRBJ1-2; TRBD1 matches at 9 bases. CDR1 and CDR2 (germline): MNHEY, SMNVEV (reference sequence). The trim removed 5 bases at V and 8 bases at J, leaving 6 bases unmatched. The CDR3 runs to 13 residues. Here the CDR3 DNA reads TGTGCCAGCAGTGTAGACAGGGGGTTAGGCTACACCTTC. Amino acid sequence: CASSVDRGLGYTF.